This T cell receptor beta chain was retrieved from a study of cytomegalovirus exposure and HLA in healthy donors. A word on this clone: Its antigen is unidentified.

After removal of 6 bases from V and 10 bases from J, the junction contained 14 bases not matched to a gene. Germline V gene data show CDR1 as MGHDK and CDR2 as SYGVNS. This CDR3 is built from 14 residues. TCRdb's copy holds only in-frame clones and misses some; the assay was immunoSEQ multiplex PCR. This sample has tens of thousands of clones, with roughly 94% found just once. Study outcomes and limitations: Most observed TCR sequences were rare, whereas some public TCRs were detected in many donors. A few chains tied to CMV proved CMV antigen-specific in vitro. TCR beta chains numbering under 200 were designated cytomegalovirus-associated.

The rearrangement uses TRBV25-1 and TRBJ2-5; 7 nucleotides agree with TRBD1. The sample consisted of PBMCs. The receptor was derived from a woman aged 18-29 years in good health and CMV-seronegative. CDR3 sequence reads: CASSATRQGMIQYF. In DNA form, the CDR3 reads TGTGCCAGCAGCGCCACCCGACAGGGAATGATCCAGTACTTC.